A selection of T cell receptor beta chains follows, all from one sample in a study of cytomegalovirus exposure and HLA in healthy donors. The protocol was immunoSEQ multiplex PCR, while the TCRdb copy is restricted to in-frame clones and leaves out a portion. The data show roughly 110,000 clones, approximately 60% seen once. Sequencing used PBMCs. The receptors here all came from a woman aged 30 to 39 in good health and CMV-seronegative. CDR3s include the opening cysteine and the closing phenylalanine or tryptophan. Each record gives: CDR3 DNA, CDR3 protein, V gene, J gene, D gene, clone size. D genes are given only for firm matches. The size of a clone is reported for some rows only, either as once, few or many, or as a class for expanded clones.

DNA: TGTGCCTGGAGCGCCGGGACAACAACTAATGAAAAACTGTTTTTT
CDR3: CAWSAGTTTNEKLFF
V: TRBV30
J: TRBJ1-4
D: -
size: -

DNA: TGCGCCAGCAGCGAATTTAGCGGGAGTGTTATAAATGAGCAGTTCTTC
CDR3: CASSEFSGSVINEQFF
V: TRBV5-1
J: TRBJ2-1
D: TRBD2
size: -

DNA: TGCGCCAGCACGGGGGGGACTAGCGGGATCGGCGAGCAGTACTTC
CDR3: CASTGGTSGIGEQYF
V: TRBV5-1
J: TRBJ2-7
D: TRBD2
size: once

DNA: TGTGCCAGCAGCCGACACCATAATTGGCCCCAGCATTTT
CDR3: CASSRHHNWPQHF
V: TRBV7-3
J: TRBJ1-5
D: -
size: -

DNA: TGTGCCAGCAGTGTGGCCTGGAGTGAACAGCCCCAGCATTTT
CDR3: CASSVAWSEQPQHF
V: TRBV6-1
J: TRBJ1-5
D: -
size: once

DNA: TGTGCCAGCAGTTTAACAGGGAGGAACACTGAAGCTTTCTTT
CDR3: CASSLTGRNTEAFF
V: TRBV27
J: TRBJ1-1
D: -
size: -

DNA: TGTGCCAGCACTCGTAGCGGGAGATCCTACGAGCAGTACTTC
CDR3: CASTRSGRSYEQYF
V: TRBV7-2
J: TRBJ2-7
D: TRBD2
size: -

DNA: TGTGCCAGCAGCCCGGCTGGGGCCAACGTCCTGACTTTC
CDR3: CASSPAGANVLTF
V: TRBV14
J: TRBJ2-6
D: -
size: -

DNA: TGTGCCTGGAGTCCGCCCTTCCCGGGACAGACCTACAATGAGCAGTTCTTC
CDR3: CAWSPPFPGQTYNEQFF
V: TRBV30
J: TRBJ2-1
D: TRBD1
size: -

DNA: TGTGCCAGCAGTGAAACAGGGGGCGAGTCCTACGAGCAGTACTTC
CDR3: CASSETGGESYEQYF
V: TRBV2
J: TRBJ2-7
D: TRBD1
size: -

DNA: TGTGCCAGCAGTCATTCTAGCGGGAGGGAAGATACGCAGTATTTT
CDR3: CASSHSSGREDTQYF
V: TRBV28
J: TRBJ2-3
D: TRBD2
size: few

DNA: TGCGCCAGCACCTCCCAGGGGTTTCGGACAGATACGCAGTATTTT
CDR3: CASTSQGFRTDTQYF
V: TRBV5-1
J: TRBJ2-3
D: -
size: few

DNA: TGTGCCAGCAGCTTTCGGACTAGCGGGATCAATGAGCAGTTCTTC
CDR3: CASSFRTSGINEQFF
V: TRBV7-9
J: TRBJ2-1
D: TRBD2
size: -

DNA: TGCGCCAGCAGCTTGGGTAGGGGACAGACCTACAATGAGCAGTTCTTC
CDR3: CASSLGRGQTYNEQFF
V: TRBV5-1
J: TRBJ2-1
D: TRBD1
size: -

DNA: TGCGCCAGCAGCCAAGGACTAGCGGCTAGCACAGATACGCAGTATTTT
CDR3: CASSQGLAASTDTQYF
V: TRBV4-1
J: TRBJ2-3
D: TRBD2
size: -

DNA: TGTGCCAGCAGCTTAGGTGTAGCGGGAGTTTTAAATGAGCAGTTCTTC
CDR3: CASSLGVAGVLNEQFF
V: TRBV7-2
J: TRBJ2-1
D: TRBD2
size: -

DNA: TGTGCCAGCAGCTTAGAGGGACTAGCGGGAGGTGAGCAGTTCTTC
CDR3: CASSLEGLAGGEQFF
V: TRBV11-3
J: TRBJ2-1
D: TRBD2
size: -

DNA: TGTGCCAGCATCCAGTCAGGGGTTGCTAATGAAAAACTGTTTTTT
CDR3: CASIQSGVANEKLFF
V: TRBV6-5
J: TRBJ1-4
D: -
size: -

DNA: TGTGCCAGTGGACAGGGCCCCGGGGAGCTGTTTTTT
CDR3: CASGQGPGELFF
V: TRBV6-5
J: TRBJ2-2
D: TRBD1
size: -

DNA: TGTGCCAGCAGGTCCCGGGACAGGGACGCAACCTACGAGCAGTACTTC
CDR3: CASRSRDRDATYEQYF
V: TRBV2
J: TRBJ2-7
D: TRBD1
size: few

DNA: TGTGCCAGCAGCCCACTAGCGGGAGGCTCCTACGAGCAGTACTTC
CDR3: CASSPLAGGSYEQYF
V: TRBV7-6
J: TRBJ2-7
D: TRBD2
size: -

DNA: TGCGCCAGCAGCCTCTCTCTTAGCGGGAGGAGCACAGATACGCAGTATTTT
CDR3: CASSLSLSGRSTDTQYF
V: TRBV4-3
J: TRBJ2-3
D: TRBD2
size: once

DNA: TGTGCCAGCAGCTTAGGGCTAGCCGACACAGATACGCAGTATTTT
CDR3: CASSLGLADTDTQYF
V: TRBV7-2
J: TRBJ2-3
D: -
size: -

DNA: TGCGCCAGCAGCCAAAGACTAGCTTGGACAGATACGCAGTATTTT
CDR3: CASSQRLAWTDTQYF
V: TRBV4-3
J: TRBJ2-3
D: TRBD2
size: -

DNA: TGTGCCAGCAGCCCTTTTGACAGTAGCAATCAGCCCCAGCATTTT
CDR3: CASSPFDSSNQPQHF
V: TRBV4-2
J: TRBJ1-5
D: -
size: -

DNA: TGTGCCAGCCAGAAGCCGGGGAGGGGGGACACTGAAGCTTTCTTT
CDR3: CASQKPGRGDTEAFF
V: TRBV6-5
J: TRBJ1-1
D: -
size: once

DNA: TGTGCCAGTAGTTGGGCAGGGGATTACAATGAGCAGTTCTTC
CDR3: CASSWAGDYNEQFF
V: TRBV19
J: TRBJ2-1
D: -
size: few

DNA: TGTGCCTGGAGTGTCGGACTAGCGGGGTCCACAGATACGCAGTATTTT
CDR3: CAWSVGLAGSTDTQYF
V: TRBV30
J: TRBJ2-3
D: TRBD2
size: few

DNA: TGTGCCAGCAGCTTCGGGGTCAATGAGCAGTTCTTC
CDR3: CASSFGVNEQFF
V: TRBV7-8
J: TRBJ2-1
D: -
size: few

DNA: TGTGCCAGCAGCCTCCTGACAGGGTTTCGAGATGGCTACACCTTC
CDR3: CASSLLTGFRDGYTF
V: TRBV6-5
J: TRBJ1-2
D: TRBD1
size: few

DNA: TGTGCCATCAGTGGTGGACTAGCGGGAGCCGAGCAGTACTTC
CDR3: CAISGGLAGAEQYF
V: TRBV10-3
J: TRBJ2-7
D: TRBD2
size: -

DNA: TGTGCCAGCAGCGAGGGACAGCCCTTTTACACTGAAGCTTTCTTT
CDR3: CASSEGQPFYTEAFF
V: TRBV2
J: TRBJ1-1
D: TRBD1
size: few

DNA: TGTGCCAGCAGCTTAGCGTTAATGGGACTAGCCAATTACGAGCAGTACTTC
CDR3: CASSLALMGLANYEQYF
V: TRBV11-1
J: TRBJ2-7
D: TRBD2
size: -

DNA: TGTGCCATCAGTGAGGGAGGGCCGAACACAGATACGCAGTATTTT
CDR3: CAISEGGPNTDTQYF
V: TRBV10-3
J: TRBJ2-3
D: -
size: -

DNA: TGTGCCACGTTAGCGGGAGGCTCTCCGTACGAGCAGTACTTC
CDR3: CATLAGGSPYEQYF
V: TRBV28
J: TRBJ2-7
D: TRBD2
size: -

DNA: TGTGCCAGCAGAAATGGACAGGGAAACACCATATATTTT
CDR3: CASRNGQGNTIYF
V: TRBV28
J: TRBJ1-3
D: -
size: -

DNA: TGTGCCAGCAGTTCAGGACAGGGGGGGAATCAGCCCCAGCATTTT
CDR3: CASSSGQGGNQPQHF
V: TRBV28
J: TRBJ1-5
D: TRBD1
size: -

DNA: TGTGCCACCAGCAGAGAAAGGGACAGGGAGTTTGAGCAGTTCTTC
CDR3: CATSRERDREFEQFF
V: TRBV15
J: TRBJ2-1
D: TRBD1
size: few

DNA: TGTGCCAGCAGGACGGGGACTAGCGGGAGGGAGACCCAGTACTTC
CDR3: CASRTGTSGRETQYF
V: TRBV6-5
J: TRBJ2-5
D: TRBD2
size: -

DNA: TGCGCCAGCAGCCAAGATCCTAGCGGGAGGTTTGAGACCCAGTACTTC
CDR3: CASSQDPSGRFETQYF
V: TRBV4-1
J: TRBJ2-5
D: TRBD2
size: -

DNA: TGCAGCGTTGAGAGTCAGGGGAACACTGAAGCTTTCTTT
CDR3: CSVESQGNTEAFF
V: TRBV29-1
J: TRBJ1-1
D: -
size: -

DNA: TGTGCCAGCAGCCCGGACAGGGGGCAAGGCTACGAGCAGTACTTC
CDR3: CASSPDRGQGYEQYF
V: TRBV7-2
J: TRBJ2-7
D: TRBD1
size: once

DNA: TGTGCCTGGAGTGAAGGGGGAGAGAGCTACGAGCAGTACTTC
CDR3: CAWSEGGESYEQYF
V: TRBV30
J: TRBJ2-7
D: -
size: -

DNA: TGCGCCAGCAGCCGAGACAGGGCTAGCACAGATACGCAGTATTTT
CDR3: CASSRDRASTDTQYF
V: TRBV4-1
J: TRBJ2-3
D: TRBD1
size: few

DNA: TGCGCCAGCAGCTTATCCGGGGCCGGGGAGCTGTTTTTT
CDR3: CASSLSGAGELFF
V: TRBV5-1
J: TRBJ2-2
D: -
size: once

DNA: TGTGCCTGGAGTGTTAGCAACACCCTCCCGTATTTT
CDR3: CAWSVSNTLPYF
V: TRBV30
J: TRBJ2-3
D: -
size: -

DNA: TGTGCCAGCAGCATGTCCCGGGACAGTAACTATGGCTACACCTTC
CDR3: CASSMSRDSNYGYTF
V: TRBV7-9
J: TRBJ1-2
D: TRBD1
size: few

DNA: TGTGCCAGCAGCCCCCAGGGGGCCGCTAATGAAAAACTGTTTTTT
CDR3: CASSPQGAANEKLFF
V: TRBV7-8
J: TRBJ1-4
D: TRBD1
size: -